A single sample gave rise to the 26 T cell receptor beta chains below, sequenced in a study of T cell changes during pregnancy in multiple sclerosis. Profiling relied on immunoSEQ multiplex PCR, and the TCRdb table lists in-frame clones only, not all of them. Of roughly 30,000 clones detected, roughly 90% appear once; the ten largest clones hold 3.5%. The sequences come from CD4+ T cells from peripheral blood mononuclear cells, collected in the first trimester of pregnancy. The source is a female donor in good health, enrolled as a control in a pregnancy study.

The chain combines TRBV6-1 with TRBJ2-1; 9 bases align to TRBD1. V lost 4 bases and J lost 7; bases outside the gene matches: 5. Germline loops: CDR1 MNHNS, CDR2 SASEGT. The CDR3 runs 14 residues. Written as DNA, the CDR3 is TGTGCCAGCAGTGCGGTAGGGACAGGGAATGAGCAGTTCTTC. It yields the protein CASSAVGTGNEQFF.

This sequence joins TRBV29-1 and TRBJ2-3, with 11 bases that match TRBD2. Germline CDR1 is SQVTM and CDR2 is ANQGSEA. The CDR3 is 14 amino acids. The J segment lost 5 bases and the V segment lost 6 bases, leaving 7 bases of the junction unmatched. The CDR3 DNA is TGCAGCGTAATAGCGGGGGGGCTAGTAGATACGCAGTATTTT. Translated: CSVIAGGLVDTQYF.

The rearrangement joins TRBV10-3 to TRBJ1-1; 9 bases are a match to TRBD1. The CDR3 runs 16 residues. Unmatched junction bases numbered 17, after V lost 10 bases and J lost 5 bases. CDR1 and CDR2 (germline): ENHRY, SYGVKD. In DNA form, the CDR3 reads TGTGCCACCCAGAGACAACTGGGACAGGGAAAAACTGAAGCTTTCTTT. Its protein product is CATQRQLGQGKTEAFF.

The chain employs TRBV6-5 and TRBJ2-5; D call uncertain. The CDR3 loop spans 14 amino acids. CDR1 MNHEY and CDR2 SVGAGI come from the germline V gene. Trimming shortened V by 0 bases and J by 4 bases, and 9 bases separated the two germline ends. DNA for the CDR3: TGTGCCAGCAGTTACTCGAGTATTCCAGAGACCCAGTACTTC. This gives the protein CASSYSSIPETQYF.

This chain links TRBV5-5 with TRBJ1-4; D is possibly TRBD1 (6 bases). This CDR3 region has 15 residues. Per germline, CDR1 SGHKS and CDR2 YYEKEE (reference sequence). With 2 bases removed from V and 5 bases from J, the gap between germline ends came to 13 bases. CDR3 amino acids: CASSFFQGTNEKLFF. The CDR3 region has the DNA TGTGCCAGCAGCTTTTTCCAGGGGACAAATGAAAAACTGTTTTTT.

J is TRBJ2-3 and V is TRBV7-2; TRBD2 aligns across 8 bases. CDR1 and CDR2 (germline): SGHTA, FQGNSA. V lost 1 base, J lost 2 bases, and 2 bases stayed unmatched. The CDR3 sequence is 15 residues long. CDR3 residues: CASSLERELTDTQYF. In DNA, the CDR3 is TGTGCCAGCAGCTTAGAGCGGGAGCTCACAGATACGCAGTATTTT.

The table lists this clone with a count of one. The chain joins TRBV19 to TRBJ1-5; no clear D gene. V lost 1 base, J lost 7 bases, and 5 bases lay in between. This CDR3 has 12 amino acids. Germline V lookup: CDR1 LNHDA, CDR2 SQIVND (reference sequence). This CDR3 is CASSIVLQPQHF. DNA of the CDR3: TGTGCCAGTAGTATAGTGTTACAGCCCCAGCATTTT.

V and J are TRBV10-1 and TRBJ2-7; TRBD1 might be the D (6 bases). Trimming pared 5 bases from V and 7 bases from J, leaving 12 bases between. This CDR3 spans 12 amino acids. Germline CDR1 and CDR2: WNHNN and SYGVQD (reference sequence). This CDR3 is CASSMTGGEQYF. CDR3 DNA sequence: TGCGCCAGCAGTATGACAGGCGGGGAGCAGTACTTC.

The chain is built from TRBV5-1 and TRBJ1-3, with 8 positions matching TRBD1. Germline CDR1 is SGHRS and CDR2 is YFSETQ. The CDR3 contains 16 residues. Germline trimming cut 5 bases from V and 0 bases from J; bases unmatched to any gene: 7. The CDR3 is CASRAGQVSSGNTIYF. DNA of the CDR3: TGCGCCAGCAGAGCGGGACAGGTTAGCTCTGGAAACACCATATATTTT.

The chain is built from TRBV5-1 and TRBJ2-5; D is ambiguous. In germline, CDR1 is SGHRS, CDR2 YFSETQ. Trimming removed 3 bases from V and 0 bases from J, with 6 bases in between. The CDR3 sequence is 13 residues long. This chain's CDR3 is CASSSLYQETQYF. The CDR3 DNA sequence: TGCGCCAGCAGCTCTCTGTACCAAGAGACCCAGTACTTC.

The V call is TRBV5-4, the J call TRBJ2-7, with 10 bases that match TRBD1. Germline V CDR1 and CDR2: SGHNT, YYREEE (reference sequence). The CDR3 sequence is 15 residues long. V shed 0 bases and J 6 bases; nucleotides not matched to a gene: 6. In DNA, the CDR3 is TGTGCCAGCAGCTTGGCGGGGGACAGGGGTCTCGAGCAGTACTTC. It yields the protein CASSLAGDRGLEQYF.

The rearrangement links TRBV7-9 to TRBJ2-5, with TRBD2 identical over 13 bases. V was pared by 6 bases and J by 5 bases, with 12 bases of the junction left unmatched. This CDR3 contains 17 residues. The germline V gene has CDR1 SEHNR and CDR2 FQNEAQ (reference sequence). The CDR3 loop is CASSFGLAGAVMETQYF. The CDR3 DNA sequence: TGTGCCAGCAGTTTCGGACTAGCGGGGGCCGTGATGGAGACCCAGTACTTC. The full variable domain, with the rest looked up from reference TRBV7-9 and TRBJ2-5, is DTGVSQNPRHKITKRGQNVTFRCDPISEHNRLYWYRQTLGQGPEFLTYFQNEAQLEKSRLLSDRFSAERPKGSFSTLEIQRTEQGDSAMYLCASSFGLAGAVMETQYFGPGTRLLVL.

V is TRBV7-8 and J is TRBJ2-5, with D possibly matching TRBD2 (6 bases). This CDR3 has 16 amino acids. CDR1 is SGHVS, CDR2 FQNEAQ, per germline. V dropped 2 bases and J dropped 2 bases, with 15 bases sitting between them. CDR3 DNA sequence: TGTGCCAGCAGCTTACTAGCGCTAGCGAATCAAGAGACCCAGTACTTC. Protein product: CASSLLALANQETQYF.

The gene calls are TRBV18 and TRBJ2-5; D might be TRBD1 (5 bases). Germline CDR1 KGHSH, CDR2 LQKENI. CDR3 length: 15 amino acids. Trimming shortened V by 0 bases and J by 1 base, and 9 bases separated the two germline ends. The CDR3 spells CASSPPRDLQETQYF. DNA for the CDR3: TGTGCCAGCTCACCACCCAGGGATCTCCAAGAGACCCAGTACTTC.

This chain joins TRBV4-1 and TRBJ2-1, with TRBD1 matching 7 bases. This CDR3 contains 13 residues. Trimming cost V 8 bases and J 7 bases; bases outside gene matches: 8. The V gene's germline CDR1 is MGHRA and CDR2 YSYEKL. The CDR3 DNA sequence: TGCGCCAGCCACAAAACAGGGGAAAATGAGCAGTTCTTC. Its protein is CASHKTGENEQFF.

V is TRBV4-2 and J is TRBJ2-3, with 7 bases aligning to TRBD2. J gave up 6 bases and V 4 bases, and 7 bases lay outside the gene matches. Germline-derived CDR1 and CDR2 are LGHNA and YNFKEQ. This CDR3 spans 14 amino acids. CDR3 amino acids: CASSRSGVEDTQYF. The CDR3 bases are TGTGCCAGCAGCCGCAGCGGGGTGGAGGATACGCAGTATTTT.

This clone was observed once. J is TRBJ2-5 and V is TRBV4-2; 11 nucleotides line up with TRBD2. The germline V gene encodes CDR1 LGHNA and CDR2 YNFKEQ. Losses at the gene ends were 0 bases for V and 5 bases for J; bases not matched to a gene: 8. There are 17 residues in the CDR3. The CDR3 sequence: CASSQDSGTSGYETQYF. CDR3 DNA sequence: TGTGCCAGCAGCCAAGATTCCGGGACTAGCGGTTATGAGACCCAGTACTTC.

This clone showed up just a few times. The rearrangement joins TRBV19 to TRBJ2-1; 14 nucleotides line up with TRBD2. V was clipped by 7 bases and J by 4 bases; unmatched bases: 9. The CDR3 spans 17 residues. The germline gives CDR1 LNHDA, CDR2 SQIVND (reference sequence). CDR3 nucleotide sequence: TGTGCCAGTATCAGACTAGCGGGAGGGGTCGAATACAATGAGCAGTTCTTC. Translation gives CASIRLAGGVEYNEQFF.

The rearrangement uses TRBV4-1 and TRBJ1-1, with TRBD1 as a possible D gene (6 bases). V was shortened by 1 base and J by 4 bases, with 16 bases between the two germline ends. The CDR3 spans 16 residues. Germline V gene lookup returns CDR1 MGHRA and CDR2 YSYEKL. The CDR3 here is CASSQARLGAVTEAFF. CDR3 DNA sequence: TGCGCCAGCAGCCAAGCCCGGCTGGGGGCCGTCACTGAAGCTTTCTTT.

This sequence joins TRBV27 and TRBJ1-6, with TRBD1 matching 8 bases. Germline V lookup: CDR1 MNHEY, CDR2 SMNVEV (reference sequence). Trimming at V came to 6 bases and at J to 7 bases, leaving 5 bases not matched to a gene. The CDR3 spans 14 residues. The CDR3 protein is CASSSGGRNSPLHF. The CDR3 DNA follows: TGTGCCAGCAGCTCAGGGGGCAGGAATTCACCCCTCCACTTT.

The chain uses TRBV4-3 and TRBJ2-7, with TRBD2 identical over 7 bases. CDR1 LGHNA and CDR2 YSLEER come from the germline V gene. The CDR3 has 17 amino acids. The V segment lost 0 bases and the J segment 2 bases; nucleotides outside the gene matches: 10. The CDR3 loop reads CASSQEGVLADTYEQYF. In DNA form, the CDR3 reads TGCGCCAGCAGCCAAGAGGGGGTGCTAGCGGATACCTACGAGCAGTACTTC.

This rearrangement joins TRBV10-2 to TRBJ2-7; a possible D gene is TRBD2 (6 bases). The CDR3 spans 14 residues. With 2 bases removed from V and 4 bases from J, the gap between germline ends came to 12 bases. Per germline, CDR1 WSHSY and CDR2 SAAADI. As DNA, the CDR3 is TGCGCCAGCAGTGAGCCTAGCGCTGCGTACGAGCAGTACTTC. Protein product: CASSEPSAAYEQYF.

The chain employs TRBV4-2 and TRBJ1-6; possible D gene TRBD1, 6 bases. CDR1 LGHNA and CDR2 YNFKEQ come from the germline V gene. The ends were cut back, 5 bases at V and 8 bases at J, with 10 bases in the middle. CDR3 length: 13 amino acids. As DNA, the CDR3 is TGTGCCAGCAGCAGATCAGGGGATTCACCCCTCCACTTT. It specifies CASSRSGDSPLHF.

The genes are TRBV28 and TRBJ2-3; TRBD2 aligns across 12 bases. CDR3 length equals 19 residues. Germline CDR1 and CDR2: MDHEN and SYDVKM. V lost 1 base and J lost 0; bases outside the gene matches: 8. CDR3 coding DNA: TGTGCCAGCAGTTTATTGGGGCTAGCGGGGGGGACTAGCACAGATACGCAGTATTTT. It codes for CASSLLGLAGGTSTDTQYF.

The chain combines TRBV29-1 with TRBJ2-1; 10 bases fit TRBD2. Germline lookup yields CDR1 SQVTM and CDR2 ANQGSEA. The ends lost 6 bases at V and 9 bases at J; junction bases unmatched: 14. The CDR3 totals 15 residues. In DNA, the CDR3 is TGCAGCGTACGCCCTAGCGGGAGTGGGGGCAGTGAGCAGTTCTTC. Its translation is CSVRPSGSGGSEQFF.

The chain combines TRBV6-4 with TRBJ2-1; TRBD2 matches at 9 bases. CDR3 length: 15 residues. The germline V gene has CDR1 MRHNA and CDR2 SNTAGT. The trim removed 0 bases at V and 7 bases at J, leaving 4 bases unmatched. CDR3 nucleotide sequence: TGTGCCAGCAGTGACTCCCTAGCGGGGTCTAATGAGCAGTTCTTC. Translated, it gives CASSDSLAGSNEQFF.